The entry below describes one T cell receptor (beta chain). The data were obtained in a study of T cell changes during pregnancy in multiple sclerosis. Sequencing used immunoSEQ multiplex PCR; TCRdb keeps in-frame clones, though not all of them. The top ten hold approximately 1.7% of the sample, which has some 60,000 clones, 93% seen once. V lost 3 bases to trimming and J lost 3 bases; unmatched junction nucleotides: 9. The CDR3 runs 16 residues. Germline CDR1 SGHKS, CDR2 YYEKEE (reference sequence). The clonotype was recovered from a female donor with multiple sclerosis, enrolled in a pregnancy study. The sample was peripheral blood, taken after pregnancy. The chain joins TRBV5-5 to TRBJ1-3; 7 positions agree with TRBD1. CDR3 DNA sequence: TGTGCCAGCAGCTGGCCGCGGAGGGGGCTTGGAAACACCATATATTTT. The encoded protein is CASSWPRRGLGNTIYF. The entire variable domain, with the rest obtained from reference TRBV5-5 and TRBJ1-3, is as follows: DAGVTQSPTHLIKTRGQQVTLRCSPISGHKSVSWYQQVLGQGPQFIFQYYEKEERGRGNFPDRFSARQFPNYSSELNVNALLLGDSALYLCASSWPRRGLGNTIYFGEGSWLTVV.